Listed here are 28 T cell receptor beta chains from one sample, sequenced in a study of molecular identifiers for immune sequencing clone quantification. TCRdb redid the calling of the PCR reads with MiXCR, one entry per CDR3 protein. The data hold around 470,000 distinct CDR3 sequences, with 20% to 25% observed a single time. Sequencing used naive CD8+ T cells from blood, with Jurkat cell RNA spiked in. Subset reported: FACS-sorted CD8+CD4-CCR7+CD45RA+ naive T cells. The receptors were sampled from a human donor in good health. Some libraries in this study had Jurkat cell RNA spiked in.

A remark on this clonotype: A read error may explain this, as a much larger clone is one base away. The V gene is TRBV28, the J gene TRBJ2-7; TRBD1 or TRBD2 may be the D gene (5 bases each). The CDR3 loop spans 11 amino acids. V was cut by 9 bases and J by 2 bases, with 8 bases left in between. Germline V lookup: CDR1 MDHEN, CDR2 SYDVKM. CDR3 sequence: CASEGPYEQYF. The CDR3, as DNA: TGTGCCAGTGAGGGGCCCTACGAGCAGTACTTC.

A remark on this clonotype: A single base separates this from a much larger clone, so it may be a read error. V and J are TRBV29-1 and TRBJ2-7; D unresolved. The V and J ends lost 2 bases and 3 bases respectively, with 11 bases between them. The germline V gene has CDR1 SQVTM and CDR2 ANQGSEA. The CDR3 is 13 amino acids. CDR3 protein: CSVEYGKCYEQYF. The CDR3 DNA follows: TGCAGCGTTGAATACGGCAAGTGCTACGAGCAGTACTTC.

This clonotype was counted a few times. V gene TRBV19 combines with J gene TRBJ2-1; 7 bases fit TRBD1. CDR1 and CDR2 (germline): LNHDA, SQIVND (reference sequence). Trimming cost V 4 bases and J 5 bases; bases outside gene matches: 11. There are 16 residues in the CDR3. CDR3 DNA sequence: TGTGCCAGTAGTACCCCCACAGGGGCCCTTGACAATGAGCAGTTCTTC. Translating gives CASSTPTGALDNEQFF.

The V call is TRBV10-3, the J call TRBJ2-1, with 13 nucleotides matching TRBD2. Germline trimming cut 6 bases from V and 0 bases from J; bases unmatched to any gene: 2. Germline assignment: CDR1 ENHRY and CDR2 SYGVKD. The CDR3 loop spans 16 amino acids. The CDR3 loop reads CAIRTSGGLSYNEQFF. The CDR3 DNA follows: TGTGCCATCAGGACTAGCGGGGGGCTCTCCTACAATGAGCAGTTCTTC.

This clonotype has ten or more counts. This sequence joins TRBV4-1 and TRBJ2-3; D is undetermined. The CDR3 loop spans 19 amino acids. V gave up 0 bases and J gave up 6 bases, with 25 bases separating them. The germline V gene encodes CDR1 MGHRA and CDR2 YSYEKL. CDR3 nucleotide sequence: TGCGCCAGCAGCCAAGAAGGCCCCCAGTCTGGTTTTCTTAGTGATACGCAGTATTTT. Its protein is CASSQEGPQSGFLSDTQYF.

This clonotype was seen a handful of times. The V call is TRBV20-1, the J call TRBJ2-1; a weak D match, TRBD1 (5 bases). The CDR3 consists of 16 residues. CDR1 is DFQATT, CDR2 SNEGSKA, per germline (reference sequence). V lost 0 bases and J lost 2, with 14 bases in between. The CDR3 nucleotides read TGCAGTGCTAGAGATCTTCAGGGTATTGCCTACAATGAGCAGTTCTTC. Translating gives CSARDLQGIAYNEQFF.

About this clonotype itself: This clone may be a read error of a much larger clone one base away. The V and J genes are TRBV20-1 and TRBJ2-2; D is undetermined. The CDR3 runs 14 residues. Germline CDR1 DFQATT, CDR2 SNEGSKA (reference sequence). CDR3 nucleotide sequence: TGCAATGCTAGAGACCTTTCGGACACCGGGGAGCTGTTTTTT. It yields the protein CNARDLSDTGELFF.

About this clonotype: One end of the junction does not line up with germline, which may come from a read error. The gene calls are TRBV7-9 and TRBJ2-7; TRBD1 might be the D (6 bases). The V gene's germline CDR1 is SEHNR and CDR2 FQNEAQ (reference sequence). This CDR3 comprises 13 residues. The CDR3 region is CASSLSGADEQHF. The DNA of the CDR3 is TGTGCCAGCAGCTTATCAGGGGCCGACGAGCAGCACTTC.

The J gene is TRBJ2-7, the V gene TRBV7-9, with D maybe TRBD1 (5 bases). CDR1 is SEHNR, CDR2 FQNEAQ, per germline (reference sequence). The V gene lost 4 bases and the J gene lost 0 bases, with 22 bases spanning the gap. The CDR3 consists of 18 residues. The CDR3 DNA follows: TGTGCCAGCAGCTATCCAAGGGGTGGGCAGGGATACTCCTACGAGCAGTACTTC. Its translation: CASSYPRGGQGYSYEQYF.

Concerning this clonotype: Compared with germline, one end of the junction differs, possibly owing to a read error. The chain employs TRBV29-1 and TRBJ2-7; 7 positions match TRBD1. Germline CDR1 reads SQVTM; CDR2 reads ANQGSEA. This CDR3 contains 15 residues. As DNA, the CDR3 is TGCAGCGTTGAAGATGGTAGACAGGGAAAAGGCGAGCGGTACTTC. Its protein is CSVEDGRQGKGERYF.

With regard to this clonotype: A much larger clone lies a single base off, so this may be a read error. V gene TRBV4-1 combines with J gene TRBJ1-4; D unclear. The CDR3 length is 15 residues. V gave up 0 bases and J gave up 8 bases, with 13 bases separating them. The germline V gene encodes CDR1 MGHRA and CDR2 YSYEKL. CDR3 residues: CASSQDDGEEEKLFF. The CDR3, as DNA: TGCGCCAGCAGCCAAGATGACGGGGAGGAAGAAAAACTGTTTTTT.

This clonotype was seen only a few times. The rearrangement uses TRBV20-1 and TRBJ2-7; 8 positions agree with TRBD1. The CDR3 is made up of 15 amino acids. Germline V lookup: CDR1 DFQATT, CDR2 SNEGSKA (reference sequence). V shed 1 base, J shed 5 bases, and the junction held 10 bases outside the gene matches. CDR3 coding DNA: TGCAGTGCTAGAGGGCCTACAGGGGGTCTCGACGAGCAGTACTTC. This gives the protein CSARGPTGGLDEQYF.

This clonotype showed up many times. V and J are TRBV11-2 and TRBJ2-5; D ambiguous. V lost 2 bases to trimming and J lost 3 bases, with 7 bases between them. Per the germline V gene, CDR1 is SGHAT and CDR2 is FQNNGV. This CDR3 spans 13 amino acids. CDR3: CASSLSGEETQYF. The CDR3 DNA reads TGTGCCAGCAGCTTAAGTGGGGAAGAGACCCAGTACTTC.

This clonotype has just one count. A read error may be the cause here, since a much bigger clone is one base away. The chain couples TRBV11-2 to TRBJ1-2; 9 nucleotides align to TRBD1. The CDR3 is 15 residues long. Germline-derived CDR1 and CDR2 are SGHAT and FQNNGV. CDR3 amino acids: CTSSPGQGNVYGYTF. Written as DNA, the CDR3 is TGTACCAGCAGCCCAGGACAGGGGAATGTCTATGGCTACACCTTC.

The V gene is TRBV7-9, the J gene TRBJ1-3; TRBD1 matches at 7 bases. Trimming at V came to 1 base and at J to 0 bases, leaving 6 bases not matched to a gene. The CDR3 covers 17 residues. Germline assignment: CDR1 SEHNR and CDR2 FQNEAQ (reference sequence). CDR3 DNA sequence: TGTGCCAGCAGCTTAGGGGACAGTTCGTTCTCTGGAAACACCATATATTTT. Protein product: CASSLGDSSFSGNTIYF.

The chain joins TRBV4-1 to TRBJ2-4; the match to TRBD1 covers 7 bases. V shed 2 bases, J shed 0 bases, and the junction held 10 bases outside the gene matches. The CDR3 is made up of 18 amino acids. The germline gives CDR1 MGHRA, CDR2 YSYEKL. This chain's CDR3 is CASSQPRQGVLAKNIQYF. The CDR3 DNA is TGCGCCAGCAGCCAACCACGACAGGGCGTCCTAGCCAAAAACATTCAGTACTTC.

The chain couples TRBV11-3 to TRBJ2-5; 9 bases are shared with TRBD1. J lost 7 bases, V lost 5 bases, and 8 bases had no gene match. The length of the CDR3 is 14 residues. Looked up from germline, CDR1 is SGHNT and CDR2 is YENEEA. The CDR3 region has the DNA TGTGCCAGCAGCCCAAGGACAGGGGATGGGACCCAGTACTTC. Residues: CASSPRTGDGTQYF.

This clonotype was counted at least ten times. A read error may account for a junction end that differs from germline. The CDR3 nucleotides read TGTGCCACCAGTGGCAGGAACACTGAGGCTTTCTTT. Translating gives CATSGRNTEAFF. This chain links TRBV24-1 with TRBJ1-1, with D hard to call. The germline CDR1 and CDR2 sequences are KGHDR and SFDVKD. The length of the CDR3 is 12 residues.

This clonotype has a count of ten or more. The V and J genes are TRBV9 and TRBJ1-1; 7 bases are shared with TRBD1. This CDR3 contains 18 residues. Germline CDR1 and CDR2: SGDLS and YYNGEE. J was trimmed by 3 bases and V by 0 bases; bases with no gene match: 14. The CDR3 sequence: CASSVVSVRGYADTEAFF. Here the CDR3 DNA reads TGTGCCAGCAGCGTAGTGTCCGTCAGGGGGTATGCGGACACTGAAGCTTTCTTT.

This clonotype was counted a single time. This may arise from a read error, as a much more abundant clone is one base away. J is TRBJ1-1 and V is TRBV7-9; TRBD1 aligns across 11 bases. Germline V gives CDR1 SEHNR, CDR2 FQNEAQ (reference sequence). There are 16 residues in the CDR3. In DNA form, the CDR3 reads TGTGCCAGCAGCTTAACAGGGACAGGGGGTAACACTGAAACTTTCTTT. It encodes CASSLTGTGGNTETFF.

This chain joins TRBV28 and TRBJ2-7; D perhaps matches TRBD2 (6 bases). CDR3 length equals 12 residues. Germline V gene sequence: CDR1 MDHEN, CDR2 SYDVKM. Deletions cut 5 bases from V and 7 bases from J, with 12 bases between. CDR3 sequence (DNA): TGTGCCAGCAGTATACTCGCGGGGGAGCAGTACTTC. As protein: CASSILAGEQYF.

This clonotype appeared many times. The chain joins TRBV12-3 or TRBV12-4 to TRBJ2-7; D is perhaps TRBD1 (5 bases). V lost 1 base and J lost 2, with 12 bases in between. The CDR3 extends over 15 amino acids. This CDR3 is CASSLGQGPAYEQYF. CDR3 nucleotides: TGTGCCAGCAGTTTAGGTCAGGGCCCTGCCTACGAGCAGTACTTC.

This clonotype occurred many times. The chain links TRBV28 to TRBJ2-7, with 11 bases matching TRBD1. The CDR3 is 17 residues long. J lost 5 bases, V lost 5 bases, and 14 bases had no gene match. Germline V CDR1 and CDR2: MDHEN, SYDVKM. The CDR3 loop is CASSPGTGGTWLDEQYF. The DNA for the CDR3 is TGTGCCAGCAGTCCTGGGACAGGGGGTACCTGGTTGGACGAGCAGTACTTC.

This clonotype was counted many times. The chain combines TRBV7-8 with TRBJ2-3, with unresolved D. The V and J ends lost 3 bases and 2 bases respectively, with 9 bases between them. Germline values: CDR1 SGHVS, CDR2 FQNEAQ. The CDR3 spans 14 residues. DNA for the CDR3: TGTGCCAGCAGCTTGTACGGTTCCACAGATACGCAGTATTTT. Its translation is CASSLYGSTDTQYF.

The chain links TRBV6-5 to TRBJ1-5, with 9 bases identical to TRBD1. J gave up 9 bases and V 6 bases, and 12 bases lay outside the gene matches. Germline CDR1 reads MNHEY; CDR2 reads SVGAGI. CDR3 length equals 15 residues. The CDR3 here is CASSLRQGDIRPQHF. CDR3 sequence (DNA): TGTGCCAGCAGCCTCCGACAGGGGGATATCCGGCCCCAGCATTTT.

This clonotype showed up many times. Here the CDR3 DNA reads TGTGCCAGCAGCTTTTCGACAGGACGAGAGACCCAGTACTTC. Amino acid sequence: CASSFSTGRETQYF. This chain links TRBV7-9 with TRBJ2-5; the D gene is possibly TRBD1 (6 bases). Looked up from germline, CDR1 is SEHNR and CDR2 is FQNEAQ (reference sequence). CDR3 length: 14 amino acids. Between the trimmed V and J ends, which lost 3 bases and 4 bases, there was a span of 12 bases.

Ten or more counts support this clonotype. This chain links TRBV4-1 with TRBJ1-1, with TRBD1 identical over 9 bases. Per the germline V gene, CDR1 is MGHRA and CDR2 is YSYEKL. With V trimmed by 2 bases and J by 7 bases, 5 bases remained unmatched. CDR3 length equals 14 residues. In DNA form, the CDR3 reads TGCGCCAGCAGCCAACCGGGACAGGGAGGTGAAGCTTTCTTT. Its protein is CASSQPGQGGEAFF.

Remarks on this clonotype: A much larger clone lies one base from this, so it may be a read error. V is TRBV19 and J is TRBJ2-7, with D maybe TRBD1 (6 bases). This CDR3 has 15 amino acids. Germline loops: CDR1 LNHDA, CDR2 SQIVND (reference sequence). CDR3 bases: TGTGCCGGTAGTCCGACAGGATTAAGCTCCTACGAGCAGTACTTC. Residues: CAGSPTGLSSYEQYF. Filled out from reference TRBV19 and TRBJ2-7, the complete variable domain reads DGGITQSPKYLFRKEGQNVTLSCEQNLNHDAMYWYRQDPGQGLRLIYYSQIVNDFQKGDIAEGYSVSREKKESFPLTVTSAQKNPTAFYLCAGSPTGLSSYEQYFGPGTRLTVT.